This TCR beta chain comes out of a study of blood T cell repertoires in COVID-19. This clone came up once. Measured with immunoSEQ multiplex PCR; TCRdb has only the in-frame clones, and not every one. The profile covers some 69,000 clones, with roughly 80% appearing a single time and 20% taken by the ten largest. The germline V gene encodes CDR1 MNHNS and CDR2 SASEGT. The CDR3 has 15 amino acids. V lost 2 bases and J 0 bases, leaving 8 bases between the germline ends. Sequencing input: peripheral blood. This chain connects TRBV6-1 to TRBJ1-5; D is ambiguous. This clonotype was sampled from an older woman with acute or convalescent COVID-19. Here the CDR3 reads CASSERGYSNQPQHF. The CDR3 region has the DNA TGTGCCAGCAGTGAACGGGGATATAGCAATCAGCCCCAGCATTTT.